This T cell receptor (beta chain) was sequenced for a study of blood T cells in healthy people across ages (dated by TCRdb to between 2015 and 2016). The study in broad terms: In model experiments, roughly one uniquely barcoded TCR beta cDNA molecule per two T cells was captured by template switching. To track age-related changes in TCR beta repertoire diversity, the study relied on deep sequencing normalized with unique cDNA molecular identifiers. Four age groups were formed from the donors: young (average around 15 years), middle-aged (roughly 38), aged (approximately 60) and long-lived (more than 75). Using the same blood draw, the study looked at two additional independent replicas of 1 million unique cDNA reads for two donors, one aged 18 to 30 and the other aged 80 or older.

The roughly 39 donors, aged about 6 to 95 years, were systemically healthy Caucasian individuals from Russia. Each donor gave around 9.5 milliliters of peripheral blood, collected into EDTA-treated Vacutainer tubes. Ficoll-Paque density-gradient centrifugation was used to isolate PBMCs, with at least 6.5 million per sample. Total RNA, at least 6 micrograms per sample, was extracted from PBMCs with Trizol reagent. Naive CD45RAhigh/CD27high T cell percentages were measured by flow cytometry on a PBMC aliquot from every donor. In regard to this clonotype: It lacks a known antigen. No base qualities exist here, and no much larger clone lies one base off it.

Spanning cysteine to phenylalanine, the CDR3 consists of 15 amino acids. CDR3 DNA only is kept here, 45 bases in frame from base 1. The study at large found these results: The CMV infection status of donors was not known, potentially confounding age-related changes in expanded clonotypes. Conclusive comparison of naive and antigen-experienced compartments was prevented by the profiling of bulk unsorted PBMCs. Observed TCR beta diversity per million T cells fell roughly linearly with age, and a significant reduction was already apparent by age around 40. There was a strong correlation between observed TCR beta diversity and the percentage of naive T cells measured by flow cytometry. Compared with the aged group, the long-lived group had more naive CD4+ T cells, fewer expanded clones and increased TCR diversity, a pattern suggesting age selection. Estimates of total diversity from one million sequenced T cells were regarded as lower bounds and underestimates.

The method was 5' RACE. TCRdb records Illumina HiSeq 2500 as the sequencer. A second PCR of roughly 7 to 11 cycles was performed with a sample-barcoded 5' primer and a J-beta primer mix. A unique molecular identifier was introduced onto each TCR beta cDNA molecule by a template-switch 5' adaptor carrying 12 random nucleotides. At least 3 million CDR3-containing paired-end reads were obtained from each sample. First-strand cDNA was synthesized from all RNA with the Mint cDNA synthesis kit, primed by a TRBC-specific oligonucleotide. Following uracil-DNA glycosylase treatment, all cDNA underwent a first 18-cycle PCR with the universal primers M1SS and BC2_uni_R. As for the original processing: For normalization, 1 million high-quality reads, each with a distinct molecular identifier, were randomly selected from each sample. Instead of being binned into consensus sequences, reads that shared molecular identifiers were thrown out. MiTCR, run with a Q25 quality threshold and the strictest error-elimination algorithm, handled CDR3 identification, clonotype clustering and error correction. Lower-bound total TCR beta diversity was estimated with a nonparametric unseen species model using Euler transformation. TCRdb reprocessing: public reads trimmed at Q25 with fastp, clones called with MiXCR, in-frame beta chains kept. All rows with the same CDR3 protein become a single entry with the most common DNA and genes. The V and J calls, along with clone size, are taken from TCRdb and not from the paper's own processing. The sample table contains about 800,000 distinct CDR3 sequences; only one count was recorded for about 25% of them. More than 3% of the sample lies in the top ten.

This sample also appeared in a second study, on T cells of mothers and their children. That second publication adds: Nine systemically healthy Caucasian individuals served as donors, namely three mothers together with their six children. cDNA synthesis used all of the extracted RNA, with 1.5 ug of RNA in each 15 ul reaction. In the second PCR, the M1S primer introduced both the sample barcodes and 2-4 random nucleotides. Over 8.5 million TCR beta CDR3 reads were obtained for each mother, and 2.5 million to 3 million reads were obtained for each child. Thymic selection shapes the output of TCR recombination in a similar way in related and unrelated pairs, and inherited differences have a minor effect. Related mother-child pairs always showed normalized repertoire overlap that was slightly higher than in unrelated mother-child pairs, though the difference was never significant. No persistent microchimeric T cell clones were detected, at a sensitivity of roughly 93 clones per million clonotypes. In the study, deep NGS was used to compare the TCR beta repertoires of mothers and children, and features distinguishing related mother-child pairs from unrelated individuals were sought. On average, the children were around 11 +/- 4 years old, while the mothers were 40 +/- 4 years old. After adapter ligation was performed with NEBNext reagents, the libraries were sequenced on an Illumina HiSeq 2000 with 100+100 nt paired-end reads. To prevent cross-contamination, the mother and child libraries were prepared one month apart and sequenced in separate runs. Each donor had between about 450,000 and 2,100,000 distinct TCR beta clonotypes identified. Naive TCR beta clonotypes were estimated from low-frequency clonotypes matched to each donor's FACS-determined naive share, without sorting.

Sequenced input: blood. This TCR was sampled from a boy aged 10-17 years in good health. This chain joins TRBV1 to TRBJ1-6; the table's D call of TRBD1 was not tested on the DNA. TRBV1 is reported as a pseudogene. The CDR3: CTSSQTDRIWSPLHF. Here is the DNA: TGCACCAGCAGCCAAACGGACAGAATTTGGTCACCCCTCCACTTT.